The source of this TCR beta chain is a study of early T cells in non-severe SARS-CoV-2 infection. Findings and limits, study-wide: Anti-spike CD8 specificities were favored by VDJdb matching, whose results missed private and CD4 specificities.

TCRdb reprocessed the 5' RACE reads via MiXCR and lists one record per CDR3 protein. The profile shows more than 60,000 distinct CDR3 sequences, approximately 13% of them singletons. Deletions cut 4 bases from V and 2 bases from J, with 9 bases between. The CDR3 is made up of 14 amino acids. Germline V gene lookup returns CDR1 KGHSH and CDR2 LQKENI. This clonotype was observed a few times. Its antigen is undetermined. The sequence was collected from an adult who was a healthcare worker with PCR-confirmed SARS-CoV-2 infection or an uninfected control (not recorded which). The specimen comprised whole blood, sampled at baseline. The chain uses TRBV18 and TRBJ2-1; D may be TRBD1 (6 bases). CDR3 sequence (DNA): TGTGCCAGCTCACGGGGGCACCCCTACAATGAGCAGTTCTTC. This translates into CASSRGHPYNEQFF.